These T cell receptor beta chains were read from a single sample in a study of blood T cell repertoires in COVID-19. Assay used: immunoSEQ multiplex PCR; TCRdb lists only in-frame clones, some missing. The table lists 400,000 or so clones, about 92% of them singletons, with 0.6% in the top ten. Sequenced input: PBMCs or T cells enriched from blood (not recorded which). The source is a man aged 18 to 35 who had recovered from COVID-19. Each CDR3 is given with its conserved first and last residue. Fields, in order: clone size, J gene, D gene, V gene, CDR3 protein, CDR3 DNA. The D gene is left open where the match is weak. A row's size may be missing; if present it is once, few, many or a size class.

>NA|TRBJ2-3|TRBD2|TRBV4-2
CASSQTGLADTQYF
TGTGCCAGCAGCCAGACCGGACTAGCAGATACGCAGTATTTT
>NA|TRBJ2-3|NA|TRBV19
CASSIDHYIPYTDTQYF
TGTGCCAGTAGTATAGATCACTACATACCCTACACAGATACGCAGTATTTT
>NA|TRBJ1-1|NA|TRBV6-5
CASSYESSWPEAFF
TGTGCCAGCAGTTACGAATCAAGTTGGCCTGAAGCTTTCTTT
>NA|TRBJ1-6|TRBD1|TRBV5-6
CASSLAGGNSPLHF
TGTGCCAGCAGCTTGGCAGGGGGAAATTCACCCCTCCACTTT
>NA|TRBJ1-2|NA|TRBV27
CASSLGAGTYGYTF
TGTGCCAGCAGTTTGGGGGCAGGAACCTATGGCTACACCTTC
>NA|TRBJ2-1|TRBD1|TRBV4-1
CASTGTETSYNEQFF
TGCGCCAGCACCGGGACAGAGACCTCCTACAATGAGCAGTTCTTC
>NA|TRBJ2-2|NA|TRBV18
CASSPRRVENTGELFF
TGTGCCAGCTCACCCAGGCGGGTCGAAAACACCGGGGAGCTGTTTTTT
>NA|TRBJ1-6|NA|TRBV27
CASSFQGSPLHF
TGTGCCAGCAGTTTCCAGGGTTCACCCCTCCACTTT
>NA|TRBJ1-1|NA|TRBV27
CASSLSTGTEAFF
TGTGCCAGCAGTTTATCGACAGGAACTGAAGCTTTCTTT
>NA|TRBJ2-5|NA|TRBV5-6
CASSEGTGKETQYF
TGTGCCAGCAGCGAAGGCACAGGGAAAGAGACCCAGTACTTC
>once|TRBJ2-5|NA|TRBV28
CASNLSGGARFETQYF
TGTGCCAGCAATCTAAGTGGGGGGGCTAGGTTCGAGACCCAGTACTTC
>NA|TRBJ2-2|TRBD2|TRBV7-6
CASLRGAGGPGTGELFF
TGTGCCAGCCTCCGGGGGGCGGGAGGGCCCGGCACCGGGGAGCTGTTTTTT
>NA|TRBJ2-2|TRBD2|TRBV10-1
CASSPTSGRGNTGELFF
TGCGCCAGCAGTCCAACTAGCGGGAGGGGGAACACCGGGGAGCTGTTTTTT
>NA|TRBJ1-3|NA|TRBV28
CASSWEGRNTIYF
TGTGCCAGCAGCTGGGAGGGAAGAAACACCATATATTTT
>NA|TRBJ1-5|NA|TRBV7-9
CASSPLSNQPQHF
TGTGCCAGCAGCCCCTTGAGCAATCAGCCCCAGCATTTT
>few|TRBJ2-2|TRBD2|TRBV10-1
CASSDGGLAGTANTGELFF
TGCGCCAGCAGTGATGGAGGACTAGCGGGGACCGCGAACACCGGGGAGCTGTTTTTT
>NA|TRBJ2-1|NA|TRBV5-1
CASSLNGDEQFF
TGCGCCAGCAGCCTCAACGGGGATGAGCAGTTCTTC
>NA|TRBJ1-4|NA|TRBV6-5
CASSYSVGEKLFF
TGTGCCAGCAGTTACTCGGTCGGTGAAAAACTGTTTTTT
>NA|TRBJ1-2|TRBD1|TRBV6-2/TRBV6-3
CASSSYDRAGYTF
TGTGCCAGCAGTTCATATGACAGGGCCGGCTACACCTTC
>once|TRBJ2-1|TRBD2|TRBV12-3/TRBV12-4
CASIGTSGAQFF
TGTGCCAGCATCGGGACTAGCGGCGCGCAGTTCTTC
>NA|TRBJ2-7|TRBD2|TRBV4-2
CASSQSPTSGYEQYF
TGTGCCAGCAGCCAATCACCCACTAGCGGCTACGAGCAGTACTTC
>NA|TRBJ1-1|TRBD1|TRBV29-1
CSVRQGATEAFF
TGCAGCGTCAGACAGGGGGCGACTGAAGCTTTCTTT
>NA|TRBJ2-7|TRBD2|TRBV19
CASSILLKTGTSGSSYEQYF
TGTGCCAGTAGTATTCTCTTAAAGACCGGGACTAGCGGGAGCTCCTACGAGCAGTACTTC
>NA|TRBJ2-1|TRBD1|TRBV27
CASSPGTGDPRFF
TGTGCCAGCAGTCCCGGGACAGGCGACCCCCGGTTCTTC
>NA|TRBJ1-5|NA|TRBV21-1
CASNPIATEQGKGQPQHF
TGTGCCAGCAACCCGATTGCCACCGAACAGGGGAAAGGACAGCCCCAGCATTTT
>once|TRBJ2-3|TRBD1|TRBV9
CASSVGGGTGPDTQYF
TGTGCCAGCAGCGTAGGGGGAGGGACAGGGCCCGATACGCAGTATTTT
>NA|TRBJ1-5|NA|TRBV10-1
CASSGGAPNQPQHF
TGCGCCAGCAGTGGGGGAGCACCCAATCAGCCCCAGCATTTT
>once|TRBJ1-3|NA|TRBV19
CASKAAPGNTIYF
TGTGCCAGTAAGGCAGCGCCTGGAAACACCATATATTTT
>NA|TRBJ2-4|NA|TRBV29-1
CSVVGRDIQYF
TGCAGCGTTGTAGGGAGAGACATTCAGTACTTC
>NA|TRBJ1-6|TRBD1|TRBV12-5
CASGSIPGQGAYNSPLHF
TGTGCTAGTGGTTCTATACCGGGACAGGGGGCTTATAATTCACCCCTCCACTTT
>once|TRBJ1-3|TRBD1|TRBV15
CATSRDPGQGGNTIYF
TGTGCCACCAGCAGAGATCCAGGACAGGGCGGAAACACCATATATTTT
>NA|TRBJ2-7|NA|TRBV7-9
CASSLGPQGKPSRGQYF
TGTGCCAGCAGCCTAGGGCCGCAGGGCAAGCCTAGCAGGGGGCAGTACTTC
>NA|TRBJ2-1|TRBD2|TRBV5-4
CASSLEGLGAGNEQFF
TGTGCCAGCAGCTTGGAGGGACTAGGGGCGGGCAATGAGCAGTTCTTC
>NA|TRBJ2-7|TRBD2|TRBV10-1
CASSIREGRGQYF
TGCGCCAGCAGTATCCGGGAGGGCCGAGGGCAGTACTTC
>NA|TRBJ2-7|NA|TRBV28
CASSLRFEQYF
TGTGCCAGCAGTTTGCGCTTCGAGCAGTACTTC
>once|TRBJ2-7|TRBD2|TRBV11-2
CASSTLASKAYEQYF
TGTGCCAGCAGCACACTAGCGTCTAAGGCCTACGAGCAGTACTTC
>NA|TRBJ1-4|TRBD1|TRBV27
CASKSPGQKNEKLFF
TGTGCCAGCAAATCCCCGGGACAGAAGAATGAAAAACTGTTTTTT
>NA|TRBJ1-1|NA|TRBV30
CAWRLTPNTEAFF
TGTGCCTGGCGACTTACACCGAACACTGAAGCTTTCTTT
>NA|TRBJ1-1|NA|TRBV19
CASCRGGDTEAFF
TGTGCCAGTTGCAGGGGAGGGGACACTGAAGCTTTCTTT
>NA|TRBJ2-7|TRBD1|TRBV5-4
CASRGDSLDQYF
TGTGCCAGCAGGGGGGACAGCTTAGATCAGTACTTC
>NA|TRBJ2-7|TRBD1|TRBV27
CASSPDREVSEQYF
TGTGCCAGCAGCCCGGACAGGGAGGTAAGCGAGCAGTACTTC
>NA|TRBJ2-5|TRBD2|TRBV7-3
CASSLQAGTQETQYF
TGTGCCAGCAGCTTACAAGCGGGGACCCAAGAGACCCAGTACTTC
>NA|TRBJ2-1|NA|TRBV10-2
CASSDAFFLSSSYNEQFF
TGCGCCAGCAGTGATGCTTTTTTTCTTTCGAGCTCCTACAATGAGCAGTTCTTC
>NA|TRBJ1-5|NA|TRBV6-5
CASSYPGNQPQHF
TGTGCCAGCAGTTACCCCGGGAATCAGCCCCAGCATTTT
>NA|TRBJ1-2|NA|TRBV21-1
CASRDRVEGYTF
TGTGCCAGCCGGGACAGGGTTGAAGGCTACACCTTC
>NA|TRBJ2-1|TRBD2|TRBV7-9
CASSPIAGGPYNEQFF
TGTGCCAGCAGCCCGATAGCGGGAGGGCCCTACAATGAGCAGTTCTTC
>NA|TRBJ1-2|NA|TRBV6-5
CASSYSGFGYTF
TGTGCCAGCAGTTACTCCGGGTTTGGCTACACCTTC
>NA|TRBJ2-5|TRBD1|TRBV15
CATSRDGTGGETQYF
TGTGCCACCAGCAGAGATGGGACAGGTGGGGAGACCCAGTACTTC
>NA|TRBJ1-2|TRBD1|TRBV2
CASRTGGDYGYTF
TGTGCCAGCCGGACAGGGGGGGACTATGGCTACACCTTC